Following are 6 T cell receptor beta chains from one sample sequenced in a study of early T cells in non-severe SARS-CoV-2 infection. TCRdb itself ran the 5' RACE reads through MiXCR, one entry per CDR3 protein. This table holds approximately 47,000 distinct CDR3 sequences, around a tenth found once. Sequencing used whole blood, obtained at baseline. These receptors originate from an adult who was a healthcare worker with PCR-confirmed SARS-CoV-2 infection or an uninfected control (not recorded which).

The V gene is TRBV4-3, the J gene TRBJ1-2; possible D gene TRBD1, 5 bases. V lost 0 bases, J lost 7 bases, and 15 bases lay in between. The CDR3 extends over 15 amino acids. Germline lookup yields CDR1 LGHNA and CDR2 YSLEER. The CDR3 spells CASSQDGGILAGYTF. The CDR3 nucleotides read TGCGCCAGCAGCCAAGATGGGGGGATCTTAGCTGGCTACACCTTC.

This clonotype has ten or more counts. The chain carries TRBV27 and TRBJ2-5; D unresolved. In germline, CDR1 is MNHEY, CDR2 SMNVEV (reference sequence). The CDR3 runs to 15 residues. The V and J ends lost 6 bases and 2 bases respectively, with 16 bases between them. CDR3 sequence reads: CASRPADASQETQYF. The DNA for the CDR3 is TGTGCCAGCAGGCCGGCCGACGCTAGTCAAGAGACCCAGTACTTC.

This chain links TRBV12-3 or TRBV12-4 with TRBJ2-2; TRBD1 matches at 9 bases. The CDR3 is 15 amino acids. Trimming removed 4 bases from V and 4 bases from J; junction bases left unmatched: 4. CDR3 coding DNA: TGTGCCAGCAGTTCCGGGACAGGGCTCACCGGGGAGCTGTTTTTT. Encoded protein: CASSSGTGLTGELFF.

At least ten counts were recorded for this clonotype. This chain connects TRBV29-1 to TRBJ2-5; no firm D call. CDR1 and CDR2 (germline): SQVTM, ANQGSEA. The CDR3 sequence is 11 residues long. V dropped 4 bases and J dropped 5 bases, with 8 bases sitting between them. The CDR3 is CSVGGQETQYF. The CDR3 DNA sequence: TGCAGCGTTGGTGGTCAGGAGACCCAGTACTTC.

The genes are TRBV15 and TRBJ2-5; the match to TRBD2 covers 9 bases. V shed 1 base, J shed 3 bases, and the junction held 9 bases outside the gene matches. Germline V CDR1 and CDR2: LNHNV, YYDKDF (reference sequence). This CDR3 has 17 residues. CDR3 sequence (DNA): TGTGCCACCAGCAGAGGAGGGCTAGCGGGGACCAAAGAGACCCAGTACTTC. Translation gives CATSRGGLAGTKETQYF.

The table lists this clonotype with a few counts. The chain recombines TRBV18 with TRBJ2-5; D remains unclear. The germline V and J ends were trimmed by 3 bases and 3 bases, with 8 bases remaining between them. The length of the CDR3 is 13 residues. CDR1 and CDR2 (germline): KGHSH, LQKENI. The CDR3 region is CASSPTTEETQYF. DNA of the CDR3: TGTGCCAGCTCACCGACGACGGAAGAGACCCAGTACTTC. Variable domain in full (rest from reference TRBV18 and TRBJ2-5): NAGVMQNPRHLVRRRGQEARLRCSPMKGHSHVYWYRQLPEEGLKFMVYLQKENIIDESGMPKERFSAEFPKEGPSILRIQQVVRGDSAAYFCASSPTTEETQYFGPGTRLLVL.